The T cell receptor (beta chain) under discussion was sequenced for a study of cytomegalovirus exposure and HLA in healthy donors. Study in general: The approximately 120 validation repertoires were produced on the same platform as the 550 to 700 repertoires of the first cohort. This was reported in a later analysis. Study outcomes and limitations: Accounts indicate the classifier identified cytomegalovirus status with strong specificity and sensitivity. The study designated around 150 TCR beta chains cytomegalovirus-associated. In vitro confirmation showed a few CMV-associated chains to be CMV antigen specific.

About this clone: The target antigen is unknown.

V shed 3 bases, J shed 6 bases, and the junction held 9 bases outside the gene matches. The CDR3 extends over 15 amino acids. Per germline, CDR1 SGHDT and CDR2 YYEEEE. TCRdb's copy holds only in-frame clones and misses some; the assay was immunoSEQ multiplex PCR. The sample holds 150,000 to 200,000 clones, roughly 83% seen once. The chain recombines TRBV5-6 with TRBJ1-1; 9 bases are shared with TRBD1. Sequences were obtained from PBMCs. The TCR originated in a young man in good health and CMV-seropositive. This chain's CDR3 is CASSSFPRQGAEAFF. The CDR3 DNA is TGTGCCAGCAGCTCTTTCCCTCGACAGGGGGCTGAAGCTTTCTTT.